This T cell receptor (beta chain) is drawn from a study of T cells after yellow fever vaccination. General study results and limits: The study found a weaker secondary response that peaked faster, day 5 versus 15.

In making TCR cDNA, 5'RACE template switching added a universal primer site and UMIs to it. Each CDR3 protein is one row after TCRdb ran MiXCR on the 5' RACE reads. The sample yields some 350,000 distinct CDR3 sequences, around 4.1% seen once. This clonotype was seen repeatedly, ten times or more. Its specificity is not known. This clonotype was obtained from a man between 18 and 29 years old who received the YFV17D yellow fever vaccine. The specimen was PBMCs, collected 5 days after the yellow fever booster vaccination.

The CDR3 reads CASSALRNTEAFF. CDR3 nucleotides: TGTGCCAGCAGCGCCCTCAGGAACACTGAAGCTTTCTTT. V gene TRBV7-2 combines with J gene TRBJ1-1; no clear D. The V end was cut by 5 bases, the J end by 1 base, with 8 bases between. Germline V gene data show CDR1 as SGHTA and CDR2 as FQGNSA. The CDR3 runs to 13 residues. Looking up the rest from reference TRBV7-2 and TRBJ1-1 gives the full variable domain: GAGVSQSPSNKVTEKGKDVELRCDPISGHTALYWYRQSLGQGLEFLIYFQGNSAPDKSGLPSDRFSAERTGGSVSTLTIQRTQQEDSAVYLCASSALRNTEAFFGQGTRLTVV.